This TCR beta chain was observed in a study of cytomegalovirus exposure and HLA in healthy donors. Points from the study as a whole: Being productive about 87% or about 30% of the time was typical of most TCR beta V segments in an earlier analysis.

The PCR contained 60 Vbeta and 13 Jbeta primers. Here immunoSEQ multiplex PCR was the method, and the copy in TCRdb shows in-frame clones only, minus some. The sample lists 150,000 to 200,000 clones; around 81% were seen once. Germline V gene sequence: CDR1 MDHEN, CDR2 SYDVKM. The CDR3 consists of 13 residues. With regard to this clone: Its antigen is not identified.

V gene TRBV28 combines with J gene TRBJ1-5; the D gene is possibly TRBD1 (5 bases). The better agreement between TRBJ2-3 and the DNA end casts doubt on the J call. The sample comprised PBMCs. This receptor was obtained from a woman between 18 and 29 years old in good health and CMV-seropositive. The CDR3 sequence is CASTLIGDQPQYF. CDR3 nucleotide sequence: TGTGCCAGCACCCTCATAGGGGATCAGCCCCAGTATTTT.